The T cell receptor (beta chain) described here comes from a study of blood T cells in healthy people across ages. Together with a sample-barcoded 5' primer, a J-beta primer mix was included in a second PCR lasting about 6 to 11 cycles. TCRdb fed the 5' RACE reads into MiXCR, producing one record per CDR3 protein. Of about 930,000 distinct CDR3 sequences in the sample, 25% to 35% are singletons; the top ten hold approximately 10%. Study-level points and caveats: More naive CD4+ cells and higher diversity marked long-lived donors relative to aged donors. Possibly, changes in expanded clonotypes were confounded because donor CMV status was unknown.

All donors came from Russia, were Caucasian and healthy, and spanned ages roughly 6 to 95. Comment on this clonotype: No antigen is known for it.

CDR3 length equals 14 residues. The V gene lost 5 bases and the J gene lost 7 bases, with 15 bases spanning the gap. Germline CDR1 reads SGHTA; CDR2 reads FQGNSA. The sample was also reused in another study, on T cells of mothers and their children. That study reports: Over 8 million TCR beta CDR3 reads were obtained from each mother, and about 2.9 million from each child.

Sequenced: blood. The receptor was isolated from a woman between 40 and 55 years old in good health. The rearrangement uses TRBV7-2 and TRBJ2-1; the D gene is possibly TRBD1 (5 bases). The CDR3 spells CASSPRTFTNEQFF. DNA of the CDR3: TGTGCCAGCAGCCCCCGGACATTCACGAATGAGCAGTTCTTC.